Given below is one T cell receptor beta chain in context. In the original processing: The assay estimated nucleated cells by amplifying reference gene primers. Generated by immunoSEQ multiplex PCR, the TCRdb table keeps only in-frame clones and is missing some. The V and J calls and clone size were taken over from that table, and D and trimming were inferred from the DNA. The sample lists more than 70,000 clones, approximately 86% seen once, with 1.2% in the top ten. The sample belongs to a study of blood T cell repertoires in COVID-19. Whole-study context: Sample material is recorded as cDNA or gDNA derived from T cells, B-cell-depleted T cells, or PBMCs.

Trimming took off 1 base at V and 9 bases at J, with 16 bases between the two ends. Germline V CDR1 and CDR2: LGHNA, YNFKEQ. The CDR3 runs to 16 residues. This sequence was found in a man older than 75 with active or convalescent COVID-19. The rearrangement links TRBV4-2 to TRBJ1-6; a possible D gene is TRBD1 (5 bases). Material: peripheral blood. The CDR3 DNA is TGTGCCAGCAGCCAAGCCTTAGCAGGGTCGGGTTCACCCCTCCACTTT. Its protein product is CASSQALAGSGSPLHF.